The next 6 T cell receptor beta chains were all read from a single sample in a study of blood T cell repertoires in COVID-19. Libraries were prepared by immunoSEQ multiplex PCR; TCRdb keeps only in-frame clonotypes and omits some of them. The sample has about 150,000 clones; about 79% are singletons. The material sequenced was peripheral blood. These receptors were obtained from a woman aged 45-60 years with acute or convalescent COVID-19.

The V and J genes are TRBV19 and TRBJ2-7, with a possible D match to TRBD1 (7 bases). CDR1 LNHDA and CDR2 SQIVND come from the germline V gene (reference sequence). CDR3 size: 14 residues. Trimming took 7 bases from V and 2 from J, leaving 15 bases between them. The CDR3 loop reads CASTAGQLPYEQYF. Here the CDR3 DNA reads TGTGCCAGTACGGCGGGACAGCTACCCTACGAGCAGTACTTC.

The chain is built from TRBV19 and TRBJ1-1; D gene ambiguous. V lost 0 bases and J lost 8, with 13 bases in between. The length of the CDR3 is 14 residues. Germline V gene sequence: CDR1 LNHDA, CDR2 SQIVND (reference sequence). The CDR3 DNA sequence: TGTGCCAGTAGTATAGATCGGGGATTCGGAGAAGCTTTCTTT. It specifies CASSIDRGFGEAFF. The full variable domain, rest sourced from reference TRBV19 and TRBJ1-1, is DGGITQSPKYLFRKEGQNVTLSCEQNLNHDAMYWYRQDPGQGLRLIYYSQIVNDFQKGDIAEGYSVSREKKESFPLTVTSAQKNPTAFYLCASSIDRGFGEAFFGQGTRLTVV.

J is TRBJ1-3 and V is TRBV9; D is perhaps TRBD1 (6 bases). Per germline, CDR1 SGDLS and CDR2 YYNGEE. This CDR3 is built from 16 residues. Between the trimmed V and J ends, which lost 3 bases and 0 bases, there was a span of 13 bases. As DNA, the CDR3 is TGTGCCAGCAGCGATGGGGGGGCAGGCTCTGGAAACACCATATATTTT. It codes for CASSDGGAGSGNTIYF.

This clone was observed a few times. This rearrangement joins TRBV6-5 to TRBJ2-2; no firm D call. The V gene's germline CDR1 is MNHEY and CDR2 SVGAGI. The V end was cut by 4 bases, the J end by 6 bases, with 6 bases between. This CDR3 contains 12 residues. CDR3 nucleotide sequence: TGTGCCAGCAGTTTCCGGGCCGGGGAGCTGTTTTTT. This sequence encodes CASSFRAGELFF.

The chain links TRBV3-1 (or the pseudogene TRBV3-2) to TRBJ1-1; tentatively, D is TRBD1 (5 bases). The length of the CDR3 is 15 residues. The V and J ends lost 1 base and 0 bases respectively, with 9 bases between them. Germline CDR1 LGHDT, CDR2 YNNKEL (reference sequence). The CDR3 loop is CASSQAGLMNTEAFF. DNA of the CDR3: TGTGCCAGCAGCCAAGCAGGGCTCATGAACACTGAAGCTTTCTTT.

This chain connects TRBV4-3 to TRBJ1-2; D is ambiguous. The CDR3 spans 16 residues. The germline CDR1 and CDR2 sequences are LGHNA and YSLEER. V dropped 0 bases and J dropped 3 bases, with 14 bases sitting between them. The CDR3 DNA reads TGCGCCAGCAGCCAAGATTCCCGGGGAGGACACTATGGCTACACCTTC. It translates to CASSQDSRGGHYGYTF.